What follows are 20 T cell receptor beta chains derived from one specimen sequenced in a study of T-cell memory formation after mild COVID-19. TCRdb processed the 5' RACE reads anew with MiXCR; each CDR3 protein has one entry. The table lists around 500,000 distinct CDR3 sequences, roughly 20% of them singletons. Material for sequencing was PBMCs or a T cell subset sorted from them (not recorded which). The receptors originated from an adult woman who had mild COVID-19 (a few samples of this study predate the infection). Cell type and time point are not known.

The V call is TRBV6-2 or TRBV6-3, the J call TRBJ1-1; D is ambiguous. With 2 bases removed from V and 3 bases from J, the gap between germline ends came to 7 bases. Germline V gene sequence: CDR1 MNHEY, CDR2 SVGEGT. The CDR3 spans 13 residues. The CDR3 region is CASSYGGYTEAFF. The CDR3 bases are TGTGCCAGCAGTTACGGCGGCTACACTGAAGCTTTCTTT.

The chain links TRBV6-2 or TRBV6-3 to TRBJ2-1; D gene unclear. CDR3 length: 14 residues. CDR1 and CDR2 (germline): MNHEY, SVGEGT. Trimming removed 5 bases at V and 4 bases at J, with 12 bases between. The CDR3 is CASSTSEIYNEQFF. CDR3 DNA sequence: TGTGCCAGCAGTACGTCTGAAATTTACAATGAGCAGTTCTTC.

This clonotype occurred a few times. V gene TRBV6-5 combines with J gene TRBJ1-1, with 8 bases aligning to TRBD1. Losses at the gene ends were 5 bases for V and 2 bases for J; bases not matched to a gene: 7. The CDR3 has 15 amino acids. Germline CDR1 is MNHEY and CDR2 is SVGAGI. CDR3 bases: TGTGCCAGCAGTCGCACAGGGGGTCTTAACACTGAAGCTTTCTTT. This translates into CASSRTGGLNTEAFF.

This clonotype was seen a few times. J is TRBJ2-1 and V is TRBV4-3, with 12 bases lining up with TRBD2. The germline V gene encodes CDR1 LGHNA and CDR2 YSLEER. CDR3 length: 18 residues. Losses at the gene ends were 6 bases for V and 2 bases for J; bases not matched to a gene: 11. CDR3 loop: CASRMSLAGGPPYNEQFF. CDR3 coding DNA: TGCGCCAGCAGGATGAGTCTAGCGGGAGGGCCGCCCTACAATGAGCAGTTCTTC.

This clonotype came up a few times. This sequence joins TRBV30 and TRBJ2-1; 11 bases are shared with TRBD2. Germline CDR1 GTSNPN, CDR2 SVGIG (reference sequence). The CDR3 spans 12 residues. The CDR3 is CARLAGFNEQFF. Written as DNA, the CDR3 is TGTGCTCGACTAGCGGGGTTCAATGAGCAGTTCTTC.

The V and J genes are TRBV20-1 and TRBJ2-3; 10 bases fit TRBD2. The trim removed 3 bases at V and 5 bases at J, leaving 2 bases unmatched. CDR1 DFQATT and CDR2 SNEGSKA come from the germline V gene (reference sequence). The CDR3 runs to 13 residues. The CDR3 DNA reads as TGCAGTGCTAGCCTAGCGGGGGAAGATACGCAGTATTTT. It is translated as CSASLAGEDTQYF.

The chain employs TRBV4-1 and TRBJ1-1, with unresolved D. Trimming left V 0 bases short and J 5 bases short, with 19 bases between. Germline V CDR1 and CDR2: MGHRA, YSYEKL. The CDR3 length is 17 residues. The CDR3 bases are TGCGCCAGCAGCCAAGAGCCTCCAGGACCCCCGGGAACTGAAGCTTTCTTT. It specifies CASSQEPPGPPGTEAFF.

V is TRBV27 and J is TRBJ2-2; the D gene is possibly TRBD1 (5 bases). Deletions cut 2 bases from V and 0 bases from J, with 10 bases between. Germline V lookup: CDR1 MNHEY, CDR2 SMNVEV (reference sequence). The CDR3 is made up of 16 amino acids. The CDR3 DNA sequence: TGTGCCAGCAGTTTAAGACAGCGATCGAACACCGGGGAGCTGTTTTTT. This sequence encodes CASSLRQRSNTGELFF.

The chain is built from TRBV5-6 and TRBJ1-1; 8 bases match TRBD1. The junction had 5 bases not matched to a gene; V was cut back by 5 bases and J by 2 bases. The germline gives CDR1 SGHDT, CDR2 YYEEEE. The length of the CDR3 is 14 residues. The CDR3 bases are TGTGCCAGCAGTAAGACAGGGGTAAACACTGAAGCTTTCTTT. This translates into CASSKTGVNTEAFF. Full variable domain (remainder filled in from reference TRBV5-6 and TRBJ1-1): DAGVTQSPTHLIKTRGQQVTLRCSPKSGHDTVSWYQQALGQGPQFIFQYYEEEERQRGNFPDRFSGHQFPNYSSELNVNALLLGDSALYLCASSKTGVNTEAFFGQGTRLTVV.

This sequence joins TRBV12-3 or TRBV12-4 and TRBJ2-1; 9 bases agree with TRBD2. Unmatched junction bases numbered 8, after V lost 2 bases and J lost 0 bases. The CDR3 length is 18 residues. For the CDR3, the DNA is TGTGCCAGCAGTTTACTAGCGGGGCCCGTTAGCTCCTACAATGAGCAGTTCTTC. Amino acid sequence: CASSLLAGPVSSYNEQFF.

V and J are TRBV20-1 and TRBJ1-5, with D unclear. The CDR3 spans 14 residues. Trimming pared 0 bases from V and 4 bases from J, leaving 10 bases between. CDR1 and CDR2 (germline): DFQATT, SNEGSKA (reference sequence). CDR3 amino acids: CSARDRMGNQPQHF. In DNA form, the CDR3 reads TGCAGTGCTAGAGATCGGATGGGGAATCAGCCCCAGCATTTT.

The chain joins TRBV7-8 to TRBJ2-2; D remains ambiguous. The V gene lost 4 bases and the J gene lost 0 bases, with 12 bases spanning the gap. The CDR3 extends over 16 amino acids. Germline loops: CDR1 SGHVS, CDR2 FQNEAQ. The CDR3 DNA follows: TGTGCCAGCAGCTCTCCCGGCATTTCGAACACCGGGGAGCTGTTTTTT. Translating gives CASSSPGISNTGELFF.

J is TRBJ2-7 and V is TRBV4-3, with D uncertain. The germline gives CDR1 LGHNA, CDR2 YSLEER. Trimming removed 3 bases from V and 4 bases from J, with 10 bases in between. There are 13 residues in the CDR3. CDR3 sequence reads: CASSQFRRYEQYF. As DNA, the CDR3 is TGCGCCAGCAGCCAGTTCCGGCGGTACGAGCAGTACTTC.

This clonotype was recorded a few times. The chain links TRBV11-2 to TRBJ2-1, with D hard to call. The germline V gene has CDR1 SGHAT and CDR2 FQNNGV. This CDR3 is built from 15 residues. Trimming cost V 0 bases and J 7 bases, with 13 bases left between them. The CDR3, as DNA: TGTGCCAGCAGCTTAGAAGGCCAGGTGGGAAATGAGCAGTTCTTC. It specifies CASSLEGQVGNEQFF. The full variable domain, in which reference TRBV11-2 and TRBJ2-1 provide the parts outside the CDR3, is EAGVAQSPRYKIIEKRQSVAFWCNPISGHATLYWYQQILGQGPKLLIQFQNNGVVDDSQLPKDRFSAERLKGVDSTLKIQPAKLEDSAVYLCASSLEGQVGNEQFFGPGTRLTVL.

This clonotype was observed a few times. The chain couples TRBV5-1 to TRBJ2-7; 15 nucleotides agree with TRBD2. Germline values: CDR1 SGHRS, CDR2 YFSETQ. Germline trimming cut 4 bases from V and 4 bases from J; bases unmatched to any gene: 12. The CDR3 sequence is 18 residues long. The CDR3 region has the DNA TGCGCCAGCAGCCTCACCGGGACTAGCGGGGGGCAAGGATACGAGCAGTACTTC. This gives the protein CASSLTGTSGGQGYEQYF. The full variable domain, rest sourced from reference TRBV5-1 and TRBJ2-7, is KAGVTQTPRYLIKTRGQQVTLSCSPISGHRSVSWYQQTPGQGLQFLFEYFSETQRNKGNFPGRFSGRQFSNSRSEMNVSTLELGDSALYLCASSLTGTSGGQGYEQYFGPGTRLTVT.

The chain links TRBV5-6 to TRBJ2-5; D may be TRBD2 (5 bases). CDR3 length equals 14 residues. Between the trimmed V and J ends, which lost 5 bases and 7 bases, there was a span of 18 bases. The germline V gene encodes CDR1 SGHDT and CDR2 YYEEEE. The CDR3: CASRMAGGEGTQYF. The CDR3 nucleotides read TGTGCCAGCAGGATGGCGGGCGGCGAGGGGACCCAGTACTTC.

This clonotype was recorded a few times. The rearrangement uses TRBV7-9 and TRBJ2-5; D may match TRBD1 or TRBD2 (5 bases each). The CDR3 extends over 17 amino acids. The germline V and J ends were trimmed by 4 bases and 2 bases, with 20 bases remaining between them. The V gene's germline CDR1 is SEHNR and CDR2 FQNEAQ (reference sequence). CDR3: CASSSGAQVFGQETQYF. As DNA, the CDR3 is TGTGCCAGCAGCTCCGGGGCACAGGTATTCGGGCAAGAGACCCAGTACTTC.

This chain joins TRBV12-3 or TRBV12-4 and TRBJ2-3, with no clear D. The CDR3 runs 14 residues. Trimming stripped 0 bases from V and 2 bases from J, with 6 bases between. The CDR3 DNA follows: TGTGCCAGCAGTTTAGCGGGAATCACAGATACGCAGTATTTT. Its translation: CASSLAGITDTQYF.

This chain uses TRBV12-3 or TRBV12-4 with TRBJ1-2; D uncertain. The CDR3 totals 13 residues. The V and J ends lost 5 bases and 8 bases respectively, with 15 bases between them. The CDR3 is CASSEGSRLGYTF. The CDR3 bases are TGTGCCAGCAGTGAAGGATCACGCTTGGGCTACACCTTC.

Only a few counts were recorded for this clonotype. The chain couples TRBV12-3 or TRBV12-4 to TRBJ1-2, with 7 bases fitting TRBD1. The V segment lost 6 bases and the J segment 3 bases; nucleotides outside the gene matches: 4. This CDR3 region has 13 residues. In DNA, the CDR3 is TGTGCCAGCAGAGTCACAGGGGACTATGGCTACACCTTC. It is translated as CASRVTGDYGYTF.